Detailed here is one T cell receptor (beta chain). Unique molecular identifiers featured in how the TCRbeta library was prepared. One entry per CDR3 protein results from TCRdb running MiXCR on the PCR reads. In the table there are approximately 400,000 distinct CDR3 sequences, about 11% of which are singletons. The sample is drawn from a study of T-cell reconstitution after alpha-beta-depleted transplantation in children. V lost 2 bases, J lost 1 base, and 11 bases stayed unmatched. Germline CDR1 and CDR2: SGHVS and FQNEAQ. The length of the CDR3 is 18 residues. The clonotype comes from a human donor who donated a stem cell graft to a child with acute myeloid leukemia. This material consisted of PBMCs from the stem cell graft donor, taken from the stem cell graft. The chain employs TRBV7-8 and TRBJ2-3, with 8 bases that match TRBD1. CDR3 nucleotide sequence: TGTGCCAGCAGCTTATACCAGGGGGCGAGGCCACGCACAGATACGCAGTATTTT. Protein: CASSLYQGARPRTDTQYF.